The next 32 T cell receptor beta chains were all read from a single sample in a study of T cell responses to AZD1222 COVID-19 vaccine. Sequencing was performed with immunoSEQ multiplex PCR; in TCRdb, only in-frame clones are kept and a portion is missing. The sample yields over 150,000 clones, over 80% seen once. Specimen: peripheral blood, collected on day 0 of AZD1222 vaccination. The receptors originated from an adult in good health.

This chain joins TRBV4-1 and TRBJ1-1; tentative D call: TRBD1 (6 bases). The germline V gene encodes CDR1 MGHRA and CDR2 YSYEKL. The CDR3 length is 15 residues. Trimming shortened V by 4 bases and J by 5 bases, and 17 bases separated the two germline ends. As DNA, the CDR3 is TGCGCCAGCAGCCCATCAGACAGGATCTGGACTGAAGCTTTCTTT. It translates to CASSPSDRIWTEAFF.

Written as DNA, the CDR3 is TGTGCCAGCAGCTCCAGTGGGGTAGCGGGATCGTCAATTCATGAGCAGTTCTTC. It is translated as CASSSSGVAGSSIHEQFF. The J gene is TRBJ2-1, the V gene TRBV9, with 8 bases fitting TRBD2. CDR1 is SGDLS and CDR2 is YYNGEE in the germline V gene. J lost 8 bases, V lost 4 bases, and 20 bases had no gene match. This CDR3 has 18 residues. Full variable domain (outside the CDR3, taken from reference TRBV9 and TRBJ2-1): DSGVTQTPKHLITATGQRVTLRCSPRSGDLSVYWYQQSLDQGLQFLIQYYNGEERAKGNILERFSAQQFPDLHSELNLSSLELGDSALYFCASSSSGVAGSSIHEQFFGPGTRLTVL.

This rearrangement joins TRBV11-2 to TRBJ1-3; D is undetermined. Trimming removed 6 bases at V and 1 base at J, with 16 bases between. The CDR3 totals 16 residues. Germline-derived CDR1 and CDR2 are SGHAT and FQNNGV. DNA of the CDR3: TGTGCCAGCAGTCCCCGGGTCTCGGGATCTGGAAACACCATATATTTT. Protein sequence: CASSPRVSGSGNTIYF.

The CDR3 loop is CASRLQGYEQYF. Written as DNA, the CDR3 is TGTGCCAGCAGACTACAGGGATACGAGCAGTACTTC. The J gene is TRBJ2-7, the V gene TRBV11-2; D might be TRBD1 (6 bases). The germline gives CDR1 SGHAT, CDR2 FQNNGV. The CDR3 spans 12 residues. Deletions cut 6 bases from V and 4 bases from J, with 10 bases between.

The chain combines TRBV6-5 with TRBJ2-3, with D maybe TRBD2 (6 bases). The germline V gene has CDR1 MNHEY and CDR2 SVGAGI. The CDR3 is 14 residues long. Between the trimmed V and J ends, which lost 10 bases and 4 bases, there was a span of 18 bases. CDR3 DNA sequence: TGTGCCAACCAGGGCGGGACGATCTCAGATACGCAGTATTTT. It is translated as CANQGGTISDTQYF.

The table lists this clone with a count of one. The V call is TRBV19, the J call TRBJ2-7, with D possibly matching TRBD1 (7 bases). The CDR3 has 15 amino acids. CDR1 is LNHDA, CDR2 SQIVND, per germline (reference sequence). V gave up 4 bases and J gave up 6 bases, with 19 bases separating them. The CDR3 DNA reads TGTGCCAGTAGTACCGGACAGGCTCGGACTACCGAGCAGTACTTC. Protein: CASSTGQARTTEQYF.

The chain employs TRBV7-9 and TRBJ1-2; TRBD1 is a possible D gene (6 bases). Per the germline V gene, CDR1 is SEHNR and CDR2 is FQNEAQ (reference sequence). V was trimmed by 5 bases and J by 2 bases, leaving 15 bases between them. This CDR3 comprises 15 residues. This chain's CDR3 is CASSLRGRSNYGYTF. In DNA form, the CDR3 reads TGTGCCAGCAGCCTACGGGGGCGGTCAAACTATGGCTACACCTTC.

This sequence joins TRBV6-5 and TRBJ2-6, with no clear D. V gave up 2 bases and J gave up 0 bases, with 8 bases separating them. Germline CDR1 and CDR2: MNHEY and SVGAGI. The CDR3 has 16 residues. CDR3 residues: CASSYTQSSGANVLTF. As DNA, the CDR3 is TGTGCCAGCAGTTACACGCAGAGCTCTGGGGCCAACGTCCTGACTTTC.

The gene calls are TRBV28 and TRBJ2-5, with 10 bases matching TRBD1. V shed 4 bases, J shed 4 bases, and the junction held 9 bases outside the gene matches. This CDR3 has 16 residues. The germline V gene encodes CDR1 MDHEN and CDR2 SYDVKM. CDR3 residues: CASSSPGTGERETQYF. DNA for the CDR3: TGTGCCAGCAGTTCACCCGGGACAGGGGAGAGAGAGACCCAGTACTTC.

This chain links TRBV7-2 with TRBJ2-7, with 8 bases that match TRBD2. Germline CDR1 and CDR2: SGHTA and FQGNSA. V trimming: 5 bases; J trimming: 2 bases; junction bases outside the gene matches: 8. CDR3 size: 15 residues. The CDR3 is CASSLTSGQTYEQYF. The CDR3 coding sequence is TGTGCCAGCAGCCTCACTAGCGGACAAACCTACGAGCAGTACTTC.

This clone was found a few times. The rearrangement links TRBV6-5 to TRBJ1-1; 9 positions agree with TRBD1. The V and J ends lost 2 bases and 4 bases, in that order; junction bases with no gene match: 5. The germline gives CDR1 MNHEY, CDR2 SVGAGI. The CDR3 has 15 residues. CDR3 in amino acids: CASSYDGQGPTEAFF. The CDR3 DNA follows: TGTGCCAGCAGTTACGACGGACAGGGGCCCACTGAAGCTTTCTTT.

CDR3 amino acids: CASSFGGQMAFF. For the CDR3, the DNA is TGTGCCAGCAGTTTCGGCGGGCAAATGGCTTTCTTT. The V call is TRBV12-3 or TRBV12-4, the J call TRBJ1-1; D call uncertain. V lost 3 bases and J 11 bases, leaving 13 bases between the germline ends. The CDR3 is 12 residues long.

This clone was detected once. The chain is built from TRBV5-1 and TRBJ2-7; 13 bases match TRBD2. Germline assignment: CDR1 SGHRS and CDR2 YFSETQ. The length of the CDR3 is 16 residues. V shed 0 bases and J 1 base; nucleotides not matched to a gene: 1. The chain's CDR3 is CASSLGTSGGSYEQYF. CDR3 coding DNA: TGCGCCAGCAGCTTGGGGACTAGCGGGGGTTCCTACGAGCAGTACTTC. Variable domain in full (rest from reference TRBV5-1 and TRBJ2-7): KAGVTQTPRYLIKTRGQQVTLSCSPISGHRSVSWYQQTPGQGLQFLFEYFSETQRNKGNFPGRFSGRQFSNSRSEMNVSTLELGDSALYLCASSLGTSGGSYEQYFGPGTRLTVT.

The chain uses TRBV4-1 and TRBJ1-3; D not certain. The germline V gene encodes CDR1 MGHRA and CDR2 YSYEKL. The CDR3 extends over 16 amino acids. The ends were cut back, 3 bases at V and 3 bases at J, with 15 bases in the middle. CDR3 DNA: TGCGCCAGCAGCCAGAGGGCCGACGGGCTTGGAAACACCATATATTTT. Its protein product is CASSQRADGLGNTIYF.

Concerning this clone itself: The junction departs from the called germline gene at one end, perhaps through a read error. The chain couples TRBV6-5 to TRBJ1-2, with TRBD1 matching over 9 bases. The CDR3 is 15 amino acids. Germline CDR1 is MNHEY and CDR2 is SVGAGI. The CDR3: CASSPAAQTGGRGVF. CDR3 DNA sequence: TGTGCCAGCAGTCCGGCCGCGCAGACAGGGGGTAGGGGTGTATTC.

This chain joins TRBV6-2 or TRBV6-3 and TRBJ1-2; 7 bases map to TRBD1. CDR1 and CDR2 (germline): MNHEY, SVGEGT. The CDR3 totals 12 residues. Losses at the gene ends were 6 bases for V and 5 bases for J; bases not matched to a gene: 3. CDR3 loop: CASSQQGYGYTF. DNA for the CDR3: TGTGCCAGCAGCCAACAGGGGTATGGCTACACCTTC.

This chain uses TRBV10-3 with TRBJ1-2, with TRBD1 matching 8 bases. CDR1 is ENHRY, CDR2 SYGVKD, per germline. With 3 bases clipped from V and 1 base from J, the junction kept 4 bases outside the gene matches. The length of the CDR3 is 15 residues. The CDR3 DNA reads TGTGCCATCAGTGACCCTGGACAGGGTAACTATGGCTACACCTTC. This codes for CAISDPGQGNYGYTF.

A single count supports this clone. The CDR3 nucleotides are TGTGCCAGCTCACCACCTAGCGGGAAATACGAGCAGTACTTC. Translation: CASSPPSGKYEQYF. The chain links TRBV18 to TRBJ2-7; 8 bases are a match to TRBD2. CDR1 and CDR2 from the germline V gene are KGHSH and LQKENI. The ends lost 0 bases at V and 4 bases at J; junction bases unmatched: 2. CDR3 length: 14 amino acids.

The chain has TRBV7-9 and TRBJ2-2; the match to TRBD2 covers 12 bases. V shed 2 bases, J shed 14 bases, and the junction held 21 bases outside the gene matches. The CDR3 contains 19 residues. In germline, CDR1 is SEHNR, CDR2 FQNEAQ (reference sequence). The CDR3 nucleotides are TGTGCCAGCAGCTTAAGACTAGCGGGAGATCGTAAGGCGGCATTGGGTCTGTTTTTT. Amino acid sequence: CASSLRLAGDRKAALGLFF.

CDR3 sequence (DNA): TGTGCCACCAGTGATTCGGGACAGGGCAGCGAGCAGTACTTC. This sequence encodes CATSDSGQGSEQYF. The chain carries TRBV24-1 and TRBJ2-7, with 9 bases matching TRBD1. V was clipped by 2 bases and J by 6 bases; unmatched bases: 4. Germline loops: CDR1 KGHDR, CDR2 SFDVKD. CDR3 length equals 14 residues.

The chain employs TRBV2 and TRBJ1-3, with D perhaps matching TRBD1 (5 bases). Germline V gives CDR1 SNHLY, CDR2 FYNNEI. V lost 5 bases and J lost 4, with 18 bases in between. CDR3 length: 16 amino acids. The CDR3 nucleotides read TGTGCCAGCAGTCCGCCGTGGAGGGGTCTAGGAAACACCATATATTTT. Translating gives CASSPPWRGLGNTIYF.

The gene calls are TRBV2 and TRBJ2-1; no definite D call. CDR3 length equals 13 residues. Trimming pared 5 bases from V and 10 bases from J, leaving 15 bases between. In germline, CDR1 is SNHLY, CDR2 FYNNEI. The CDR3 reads CASSPYTSDEQFF. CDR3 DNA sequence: TGTGCCAGCAGTCCTTACACCTCGGACGAGCAGTTCTTC.

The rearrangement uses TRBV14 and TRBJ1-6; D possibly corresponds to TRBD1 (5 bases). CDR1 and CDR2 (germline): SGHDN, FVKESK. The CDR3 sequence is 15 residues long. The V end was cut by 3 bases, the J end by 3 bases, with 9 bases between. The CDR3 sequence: CASSHRQNYNSPLHF. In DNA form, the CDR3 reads TGTGCCAGCAGCCACAGACAGAACTATAATTCACCCCTCCACTTT.

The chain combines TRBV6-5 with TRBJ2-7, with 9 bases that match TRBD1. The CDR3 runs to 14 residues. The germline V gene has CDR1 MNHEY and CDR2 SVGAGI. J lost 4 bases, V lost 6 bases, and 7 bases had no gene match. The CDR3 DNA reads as TGTGCCAGCAGGAGGACAGGGGTCATTTACGAGCAGTACTTC. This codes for CASRRTGVIYEQYF.

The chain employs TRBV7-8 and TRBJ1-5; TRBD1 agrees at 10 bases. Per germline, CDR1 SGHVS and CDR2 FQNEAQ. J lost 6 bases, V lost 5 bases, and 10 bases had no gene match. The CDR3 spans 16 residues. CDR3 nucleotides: TGTGCCAGCAGCCCGTGGACAGGGGGGTTAGGTCAGCCCCAGCATTTT. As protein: CASSPWTGGLGQPQHF.

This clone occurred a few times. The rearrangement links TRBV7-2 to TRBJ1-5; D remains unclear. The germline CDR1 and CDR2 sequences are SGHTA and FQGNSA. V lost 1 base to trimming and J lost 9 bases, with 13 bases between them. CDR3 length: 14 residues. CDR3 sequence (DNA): TGTGCCAGCAGCTTAGGGTCCGGGGTTGGGCCCCAGCATTTT. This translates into CASSLGSGVGPQHF.

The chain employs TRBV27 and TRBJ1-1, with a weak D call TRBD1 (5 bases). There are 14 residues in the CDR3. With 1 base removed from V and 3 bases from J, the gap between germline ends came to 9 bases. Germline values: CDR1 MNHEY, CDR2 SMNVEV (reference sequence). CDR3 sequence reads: CASSLYWGDTEAFF. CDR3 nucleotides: TGTGCCAGCAGTTTATATTGGGGGGACACTGAAGCTTTCTTT.

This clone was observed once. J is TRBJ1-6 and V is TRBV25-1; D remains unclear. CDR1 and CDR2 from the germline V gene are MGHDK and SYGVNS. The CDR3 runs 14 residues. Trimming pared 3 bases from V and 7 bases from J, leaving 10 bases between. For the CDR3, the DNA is TGTGCCAGCAGTGATCCCCAGTCCAATTCACCCCTCCACTTT. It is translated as CASSDPQSNSPLHF.

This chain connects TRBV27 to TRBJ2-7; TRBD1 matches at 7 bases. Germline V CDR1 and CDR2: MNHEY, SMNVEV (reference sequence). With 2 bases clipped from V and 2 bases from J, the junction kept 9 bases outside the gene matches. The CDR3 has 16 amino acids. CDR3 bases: TGTGCCAGCAGTTTAACTTTTTGGGACAGCCCCTACGAGCAGTACTTC. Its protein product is CASSLTFWDSPYEQYF.

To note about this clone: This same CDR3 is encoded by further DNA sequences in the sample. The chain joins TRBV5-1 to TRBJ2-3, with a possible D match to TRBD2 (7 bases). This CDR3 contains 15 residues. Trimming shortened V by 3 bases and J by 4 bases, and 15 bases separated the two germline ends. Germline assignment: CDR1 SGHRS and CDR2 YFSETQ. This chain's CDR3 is CASSSGPGGPDTQYF. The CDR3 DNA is TGCGCCAGCAGCTCTGGCCCGGGGGGCCCAGATACGCAGTATTTT.

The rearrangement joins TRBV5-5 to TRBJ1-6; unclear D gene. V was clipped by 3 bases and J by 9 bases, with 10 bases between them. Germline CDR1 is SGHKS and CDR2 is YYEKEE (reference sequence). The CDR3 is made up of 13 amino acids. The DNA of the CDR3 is TGTGCCAGCAGCTCCCCCGCGGGTTCACCCCTCCACTTT. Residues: CASSSPAGSPLHF.

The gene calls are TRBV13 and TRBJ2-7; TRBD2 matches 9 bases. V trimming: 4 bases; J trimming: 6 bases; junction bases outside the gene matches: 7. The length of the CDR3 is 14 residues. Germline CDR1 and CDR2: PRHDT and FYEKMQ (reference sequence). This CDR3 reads CASSSYSGSTEQYF. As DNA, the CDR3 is TGTGCCAGCAGCTCTTATAGCGGGAGCACCGAGCAGTACTTC.